This record covers a single T cell receptor (beta chain). Amplification used 60 Vbeta primers and 13 Jbeta primers. Profiling relied on immunoSEQ multiplex PCR, and the TCRdb table lists in-frame clones only, not all of them. Of around 130,000 clones listed, roughly three quarters are singletons. This entry is derived from a study of cytomegalovirus exposure and HLA in healthy donors. The origin of this receptor is a man aged 18 to 30 in good health and CMV-seronegative. The sequenced sample consisted of PBMCs.

CDR3 sequence reads: CASSVAGAWVADTQYF. DNA for the CDR3: TGTGCCAGCAGCGTAGCAGGGGCGTGGGTGGCAGATACGCAGTATTTT. This sequence joins TRBV9 and TRBJ2-3; a possible D gene is TRBD1 (6 bases). The germline V and J ends were trimmed by 0 bases and 4 bases, with 15 bases remaining between them. Germline V gene data show CDR1 as SGDLS and CDR2 as YYNGEE. The CDR3 is 16 amino acids.